This T cell receptor beta chain was sequenced in a study of T cell responses to AZD1222 COVID-19 vaccine. Produced via immunoSEQ multiplex PCR; TCRdb's table is partial and in-frame only. The repertoire has about 180,000 clones, about 89% of them found once; the top ten carry approximately 1.6%. The length of the CDR3 is 14 residues. V lost 3 bases and J lost 7; bases outside the gene matches: 6. Germline assignment: CDR1 LGHDT and CDR2 YNNKEL (reference sequence). The sample consisted of peripheral blood, taken on day 0 of AZD1222 vaccination. This TCR was recovered from an adult in good health. The chain has TRBV3-1 (or the pseudogene TRBV3-2) and TRBJ2-7; 10 bases map to TRBD1. CDR3 sequence reads: CASSQRQGAREQYF. CDR3 DNA: TGTGCCAGCAGCCAGAGACAGGGGGCCAGGGAGCAGTACTTC.